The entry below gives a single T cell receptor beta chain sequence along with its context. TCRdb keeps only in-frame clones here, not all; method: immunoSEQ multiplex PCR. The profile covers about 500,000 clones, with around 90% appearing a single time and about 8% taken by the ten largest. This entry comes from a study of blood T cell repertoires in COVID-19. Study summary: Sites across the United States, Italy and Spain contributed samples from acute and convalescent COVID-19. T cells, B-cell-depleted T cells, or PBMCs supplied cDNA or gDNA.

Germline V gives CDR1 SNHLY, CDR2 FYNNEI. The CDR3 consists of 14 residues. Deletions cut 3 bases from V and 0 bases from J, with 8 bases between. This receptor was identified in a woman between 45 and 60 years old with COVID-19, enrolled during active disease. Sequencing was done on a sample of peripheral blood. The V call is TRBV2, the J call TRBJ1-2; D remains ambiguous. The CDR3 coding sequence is TGTGCCAGCAGTGAGTCCTACTCTAACTATGGCTACACCTTC. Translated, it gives CASSESYSNYGYTF.